One and the same sample provided the 22 T cell receptor beta chains below, sequenced in a study of blood T cell repertoires in COVID-19. Here immunoSEQ multiplex PCR was the method, and the copy in TCRdb shows in-frame clones only, minus some. The data show about 150,000 clones, 75% to 85% seen once. The sample consisted of peripheral blood. These receptors originate from a human donor with acute or convalescent COVID-19. The donor label of this sample is uncertain.

This sequence joins TRBV7-9 and TRBJ1-2; D is ambiguous. There are 13 residues in the CDR3. Trimming pared 1 base from V and 11 bases from J, leaving 14 bases between. From germline, CDR1 is SEHNR and CDR2 FQNEAQ (reference sequence). For the CDR3, the DNA is TGTGCCAGCAGCTTAGACTCCCCGAGCTTATACACCTTC. It specifies CASSLDSPSLYTF.

This clone was recorded once. This chain links TRBV6-5 with TRBJ2-3; 8 bases are shared with TRBD2. Germline V gene sequence: CDR1 MNHEY, CDR2 SVGAGI. The CDR3 loop spans 15 amino acids. V shed 6 bases, J shed 2 bases, and the junction held 7 bases outside the gene matches. CDR3 in DNA: TGTGCCAGCAGCCCGCGGCGGGGGGTCACAGATACGCAGTATTTT. It translates to CASSPRRGVTDTQYF.

The chain links TRBV27 to TRBJ1-2; 7 bases match TRBD1. V lost 6 bases, J lost 1 base, and 8 bases stayed unmatched. The CDR3 covers 15 residues. Germline-derived CDR1 and CDR2 are MNHEY and SMNVEV (reference sequence). Here the CDR3 DNA reads TGTGCCAGCAGAAAACCGGGACAGAGTAACTATGGCTACACCTTC. Translating gives CASRKPGQSNYGYTF.

The V gene is TRBV2, the J gene TRBJ1-6; TRBD1 matches at 10 bases. The germline CDR1 and CDR2 sequences are SNHLY and FYNNEI. The V segment lost 6 bases and the J segment 8 bases; nucleotides outside the gene matches: 7. The CDR3 is made up of 15 amino acids. CDR3 nucleotide sequence: TGTGCCAGCAGACATAGGACAGGGGGGGATTCACCCCTCCACTTT. Translating gives CASRHRTGGDSPLHF.

The chain is built from TRBV6-5 and TRBJ1-1; D uncertain. The V and J ends lost 4 bases and 0 bases respectively, with 12 bases between them. The germline CDR1 and CDR2 sequences are MNHEY and SVGAGI. The CDR3 length is 15 residues. The CDR3 bases are TGTGCCAGCAGTTTCACAACGGGAATGAACACTGAAGCTTTCTTT. Encoded protein: CASSFTTGMNTEAFF.

The chain has TRBV10-3 and TRBJ1-5, with TRBD1 identical over 10 bases. CDR3 size: 14 residues. V gave up 4 bases and J gave up 7 bases; unmatched junction bases: 4. Germline V gives CDR1 ENHRY, CDR2 SYGVKD. CDR3 coding DNA: TGTGCCATCAGTGGGGGGACAGGGGAACAGCCCCAGCATTTT. The encoded protein is CAISGGTGEQPQHF.

In this sample, this clone turned up many times. This chain links TRBV6-5 with TRBJ2-5, with TRBD1 identical over 7 bases. The CDR3 extends over 14 amino acids. V gave up 8 bases and J gave up 3 bases; unmatched junction bases: 9. The V gene's germline CDR1 is MNHEY and CDR2 SVGAGI. CDR3 loop: CASQTGWNEETQYF. DNA of the CDR3: TGTGCCAGCCAGACAGGGTGGAACGAAGAGACCCAGTACTTC.

This rearrangement joins TRBV12-3 or TRBV12-4 to TRBJ1-2, with D unresolved. V was cut by 5 bases and J by 8 bases, with 15 bases left in between. CDR3 length: 13 residues. The CDR3 is CASSPFGFRGYTF. The CDR3 DNA reads as TGTGCCAGCAGTCCCTTCGGTTTCCGGGGCTACACCTTC.

V gene TRBV5-1 combines with J gene TRBJ1-2; TRBD1 matches 8 bases. Germline CDR1 SGHRS, CDR2 YFSETQ. CDR3 size: 15 residues. V lost 4 bases and J lost 6; bases outside the gene matches: 11. The chain's CDR3 is CASSTGQGDGDGYTF. In nucleotides, the CDR3 is TGCGCCAGCAGCACCGGACAGGGAGATGGAGATGGCTACACCTTC.

This chain joins TRBV14 and TRBJ1-2, with TRBD1 identical over 8 bases. V was pared by 4 bases and J by 2 bases, with 9 bases of the junction left unmatched. The CDR3 consists of 16 residues. Germline values: CDR1 SGHDN, CDR2 FVKESK. CDR3 sequence reads: CASSLLGQASNYGYTF. As DNA, the CDR3 is TGTGCCAGCAGCCTATTGGGACAGGCTTCCAACTATGGCTACACCTTC.

This clone was counted between two and nine times. The genes are TRBV19 and TRBJ1-1; no definite D call. This CDR3 comprises 15 residues. V was clipped by 4 bases and J by 11 bases, with 23 bases between them. Germline CDR1 LNHDA, CDR2 SQIVND (reference sequence). In DNA, the CDR3 is TGTGCCAGTAGTAAAGGTGAGGCCAGATCTCTCGTGGCTTTCTTT. This encodes CASSKGEARSLVAFF.

The rearrangement uses TRBV21-1 and TRBJ1-6. TRBV21-1 is labeled a pseudogene. CDR3 length equals 13 residues. Here the CDR3 reads CASPPAGNSPLHF. CDR3 in DNA: TGTGCCAGCCCCCCCGCGGGAAATTCACCCCTCCACTTT.

The chain employs TRBV6-1 and TRBJ2-7; D possibly corresponds to TRBD1 (6 bases). This CDR3 comprises 13 residues. Germline CDR1 is MNHNS and CDR2 is SASEGT. Trimming shortened V by 3 bases and J by 2 bases, and 8 bases separated the two germline ends. CDR3 loop: CASSDRTAYEQYV. CDR3 bases: TGTGCCAGCAGTGACCGGACAGCCTACGAGCAGTACGTC.

This rearrangement joins TRBV4-2 to TRBJ1-4; no definite D call. The germline gives CDR1 LGHNA, CDR2 YNFKEQ. V was cut by 3 bases and J by 3 bases, with 11 bases left in between. This CDR3 is 15 amino acids long. The CDR3, as DNA: TGTGCCAGCAGCCAGGTCGTGGCCTCTAATGAAAAACTGTTTTTT. Its protein is CASSQVVASNEKLFF.

The rearrangement uses TRBV11-1 and TRBJ2-3; a weak D match, TRBD1 (6 bases). Trimming removed 1 base from V and 4 bases from J, with 12 bases in between. The CDR3 is 15 residues long. Germline V gene sequence: CDR1 SGHAT, CDR2 FQDESV (reference sequence). The CDR3: CASSLVGGGADTQYF. The CDR3 DNA is TGTGCCAGCAGCTTAGTTGGGGGCGGTGCAGATACGCAGTATTTT.

The rearrangement links TRBV6-6 to TRBJ1-2; 7 nucleotides line up with TRBD1. Germline CDR1 and CDR2: MNHNY and SVGAGI (reference sequence). V dropped 2 bases and J dropped 4; count of bases not matched to a gene: 10. This CDR3 has 16 residues. The CDR3 here is CASSYDLGGRSYGYTF. CDR3 in DNA: TGTGCCAGCAGTTACGATTTAGGGGGCAGGAGCTATGGCTACACCTTC.

The V and J genes are TRBV11-3 and TRBJ2-5; 8 bases fit TRBD2. Unmatched junction bases numbered 11, after V lost 5 bases and J lost 6 bases. Per the germline V gene, CDR1 is SGHNT and CDR2 is YENEEA. The CDR3 has 15 residues. This CDR3 is CASSPGGGRGKTQYF. CDR3 nucleotides: TGTGCCAGCAGCCCGGGAGGGGGGCGCGGGAAGACCCAGTACTTC.

The rearrangement links TRBV5-1 to TRBJ2-3; 7 bases are a match to TRBD2. This CDR3 contains 14 residues. Per germline, CDR1 SGHRS and CDR2 YFSETQ. V lost 2 bases, J lost 5 bases, and 5 bases stayed unmatched. This chain's CDR3 is CASSFGGNRDTQYF. CDR3 DNA: TGCGCCAGCAGCTTCGGGGGGAACAGAGATACGCAGTATTTT.

In its sample, this clone was seen once. The rearrangement joins TRBV18 to TRBJ2-1; 8 bases align to TRBD1. The CDR3 runs to 16 residues. The junction had 11 bases not matched to a gene; V was cut back by 4 bases and J by 6 bases. Germline V gives CDR1 KGHSH, CDR2 LQKENI. CDR3 nucleotides: TGTGCCAGCTCACGGCCAGGGACAGGAAGAATCAATGAGCAGTTCTTC. This translates into CASSRPGTGRINEQFF.

The chain has TRBV6-4 and TRBJ1-2; TRBD1 matches 7 bases. This CDR3 has 13 residues. V shed 6 bases, J shed 8 bases, and the junction held 9 bases outside the gene matches. The germline gives CDR1 MRHNA, CDR2 SNTAGT. The CDR3 DNA is TGTGCCAGCAGCCGGGACAGACAATCCGGCTACACCTTC. It encodes CASSRDRQSGYTF.

The chain recombines TRBV10-3 with TRBJ1-4; TRBD1 might be the D (6 bases). The germline gives CDR1 ENHRY, CDR2 SYGVKD. CDR3 size: 14 residues. The ends were cut back, 2 bases at V and 7 bases at J, with 11 bases in the middle. The CDR3 DNA sequence: TGTGCCATCAGTGAGACAGGGCCCAGTGAAAAACTGTTTTTT. Its protein product is CAISETGPSEKLFF.

In DNA form, the CDR3 reads TGTGCCAGCAGCCCGCTTGGACTAGCGGGGACCTCTAGGGAGACCCAGTACTTC. Protein sequence: CASSPLGLAGTSRETQYF. The gene calls are TRBV7-9 and TRBJ2-5, with TRBD2 identical over 12 bases. Per the germline V gene, CDR1 is SEHNR and CDR2 is FQNEAQ (reference sequence). The J segment lost 5 bases and the V segment lost 5 bases, leaving 15 bases of the junction unmatched. The CDR3 length is 18 residues. Full variable domain (rest looked up from reference TRBV7-9 and TRBJ2-5): DTGVSQNPRHKITKRGQNVTFRCDPISEHNRLYWYRQTLGQGPEFLTYFQNEAQLEKSRLLSDRFSAERPKGSFSTLEIQRTEQGDSAMYLCASSPLGLAGTSRETQYFGPGTRLLVL.